This entry concerns a single T cell receptor beta chain. The antigen is undetermined. The entry originates in a study of cytomegalovirus exposure and HLA in healthy donors. Study-wide results and limits: In a later analysis, an Asian-associated ancestry cluster reportedly showed fewer N-insertions than the approximately 620-donor mean.

There are 14 residues in the CDR3. The germline CDR1 and CDR2 sequences are SGHVS and FQNEAQ. V lost 6 bases, J lost 2 bases, and 12 bases lay in between. Researchers ran the PCR with 60 Vbeta and 13 Jbeta primers. Only in-frame clones appear in the TCRdb table, and some are missing; sequencing was by immunoSEQ multiplex PCR. Seen here are 310,000 or so clones, 70% to 90% observed once, and the top ten hold roughly 2.3%. The rearrangement joins TRBV7-8 to TRBJ2-3, with TRBD2 as a possible D gene (5 bases). The source is a young woman in good health and CMV-seronegative. The sample was PBMCs. The DNA for the CDR3 is TGTGCCAGCAGTCCCACTAGGGTCACAGATACGCAGTATTTT. Protein product: CASSPTRVTDTQYF.